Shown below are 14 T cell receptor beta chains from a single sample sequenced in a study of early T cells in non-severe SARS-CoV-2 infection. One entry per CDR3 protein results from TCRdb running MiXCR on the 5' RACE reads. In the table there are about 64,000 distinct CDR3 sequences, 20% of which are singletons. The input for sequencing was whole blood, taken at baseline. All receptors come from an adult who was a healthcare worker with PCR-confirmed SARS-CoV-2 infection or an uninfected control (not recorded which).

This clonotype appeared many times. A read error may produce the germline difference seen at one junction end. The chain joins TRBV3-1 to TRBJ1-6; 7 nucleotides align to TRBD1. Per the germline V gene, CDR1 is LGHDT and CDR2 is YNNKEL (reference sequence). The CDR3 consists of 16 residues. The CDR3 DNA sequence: TGTGCCAGCAGCTTAAGAGGGGGCTCCTATAATTCACCCCTCCATTTT. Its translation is CASSLRGGSYNSPLHF.

The chain's CDR3 is CSAVGGPTDTQYF. CDR3 bases: TGCAGTGCCGTAGGGGGGCCCACAGATACGCAGTATTTT. V and J are TRBV20-1 and TRBJ2-3, with D possibly called TRBD1 or TRBD2 (6 bases each). The CDR3 has 13 amino acids. V lost 6 bases and J 2 bases, leaving 12 bases between the germline ends. Germline CDR1 DFQATT, CDR2 SNEGSKA (reference sequence).

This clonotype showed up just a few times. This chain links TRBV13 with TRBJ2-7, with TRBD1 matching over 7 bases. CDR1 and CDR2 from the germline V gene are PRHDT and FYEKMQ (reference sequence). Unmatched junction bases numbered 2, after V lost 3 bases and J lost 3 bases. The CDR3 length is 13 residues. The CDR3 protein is CASSLGDSYEQYF. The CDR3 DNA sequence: TGTGCCAGCAGCTTGGGGGACAGCTACGAGCAGTACTTC. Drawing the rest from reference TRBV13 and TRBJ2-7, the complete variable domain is AAGVIQSPRHLIKEKRETATLKCYPIPRHDTVYWYQQGPGQDPQFLISFYEKMQSDKGSIPDRFSAQQFSDYHSELNMSSLELGDSALYFCASSLGDSYEQYFGPGTRLTVT.

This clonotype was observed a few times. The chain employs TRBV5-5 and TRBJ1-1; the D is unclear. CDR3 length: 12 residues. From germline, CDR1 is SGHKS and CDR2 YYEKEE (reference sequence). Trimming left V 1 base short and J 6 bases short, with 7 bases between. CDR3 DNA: TGTGCCAGCAGCTTGTTCTGGTCTGAAGCTTTCTTT. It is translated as CASSLFWSEAFF.

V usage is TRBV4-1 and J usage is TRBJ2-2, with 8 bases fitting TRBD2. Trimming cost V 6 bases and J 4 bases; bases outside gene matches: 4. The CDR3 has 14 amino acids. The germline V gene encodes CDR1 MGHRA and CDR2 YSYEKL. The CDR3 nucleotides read TGCGCCAGCAGTTCGGCGGGGGGCACCGGGGAGCTGTTTTTT. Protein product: CASSSAGGTGELFF.

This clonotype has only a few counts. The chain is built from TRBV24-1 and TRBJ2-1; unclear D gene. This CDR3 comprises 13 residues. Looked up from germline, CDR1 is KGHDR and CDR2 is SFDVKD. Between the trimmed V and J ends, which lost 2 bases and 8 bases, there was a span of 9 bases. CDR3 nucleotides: TGTGCCACCAGTGATTCCAGTCCCGATGAGCAGTTCTTC. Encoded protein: CATSDSSPDEQFF.

For the CDR3, the DNA is TGTGCCAGCAGCTTAAGGAAGGGGCAGACCGGGGAGCTGTTTTTT. It codes for CASSLRKGQTGELFF. This chain joins TRBV7-9 and TRBJ2-2; perhaps TRBD1 as D (5 bases). Germline V lookup: CDR1 SEHNR, CDR2 FQNEAQ (reference sequence). V lost 2 bases and J 5 bases, leaving 12 bases between the germline ends. The CDR3 totals 15 residues.

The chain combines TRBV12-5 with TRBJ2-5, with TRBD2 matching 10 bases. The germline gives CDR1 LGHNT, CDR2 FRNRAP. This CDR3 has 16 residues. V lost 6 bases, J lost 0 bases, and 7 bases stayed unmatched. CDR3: CASGSGLANNQETQYF. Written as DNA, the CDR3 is TGTGCTAGTGGCTCGGGACTAGCGAACAACCAAGAGACCCAGTACTTC.

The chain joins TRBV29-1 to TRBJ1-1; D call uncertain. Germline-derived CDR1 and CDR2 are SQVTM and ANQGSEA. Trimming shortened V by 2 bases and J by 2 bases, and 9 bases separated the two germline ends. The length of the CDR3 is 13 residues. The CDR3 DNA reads TGCAGCGTTGAACCCACCGACAACACTGAAGCTTTCTTT. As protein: CSVEPTDNTEAFF.

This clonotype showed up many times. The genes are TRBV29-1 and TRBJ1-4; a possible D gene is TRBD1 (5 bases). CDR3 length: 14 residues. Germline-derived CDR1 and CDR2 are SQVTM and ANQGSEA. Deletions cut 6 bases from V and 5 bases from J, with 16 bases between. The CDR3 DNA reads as TGCAGCGTCAAGACGGGACGGAGCAATGAAAAACTGTTTTTT. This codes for CSVKTGRSNEKLFF.

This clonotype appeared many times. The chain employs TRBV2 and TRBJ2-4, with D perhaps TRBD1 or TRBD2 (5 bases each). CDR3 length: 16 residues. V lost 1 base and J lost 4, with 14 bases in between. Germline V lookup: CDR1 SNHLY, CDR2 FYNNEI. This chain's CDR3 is CASSEVGVAKKNIQYF. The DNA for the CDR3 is TGTGCCAGCAGTGAAGTGGGGGTAGCCAAAAAAAACATTCAGTACTTC.

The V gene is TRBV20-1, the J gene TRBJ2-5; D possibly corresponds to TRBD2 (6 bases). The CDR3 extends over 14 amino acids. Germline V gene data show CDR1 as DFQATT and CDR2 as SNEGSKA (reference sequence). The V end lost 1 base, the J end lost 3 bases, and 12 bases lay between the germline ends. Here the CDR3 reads CSARGGTGKETQYF. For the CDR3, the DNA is TGCAGTGCTAGAGGTGGGACTGGGAAAGAGACCCAGTACTTC.

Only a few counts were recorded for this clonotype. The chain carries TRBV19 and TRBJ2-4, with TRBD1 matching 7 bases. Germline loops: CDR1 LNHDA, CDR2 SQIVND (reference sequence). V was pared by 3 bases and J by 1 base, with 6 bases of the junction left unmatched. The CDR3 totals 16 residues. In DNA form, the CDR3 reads TGTGCCAGTAGTATTGCACAGGGGATTGCCAAAAACATTCAGTACTTC. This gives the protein CASSIAQGIAKNIQYF.

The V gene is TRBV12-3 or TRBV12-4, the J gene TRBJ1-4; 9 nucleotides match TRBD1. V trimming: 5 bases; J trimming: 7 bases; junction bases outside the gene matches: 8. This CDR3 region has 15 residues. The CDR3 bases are TGTGCCAGCAGTCCACAGGGGGCCCTCTTTGAAAAACTGTTTTTT. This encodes CASSPQGALFEKLFF.